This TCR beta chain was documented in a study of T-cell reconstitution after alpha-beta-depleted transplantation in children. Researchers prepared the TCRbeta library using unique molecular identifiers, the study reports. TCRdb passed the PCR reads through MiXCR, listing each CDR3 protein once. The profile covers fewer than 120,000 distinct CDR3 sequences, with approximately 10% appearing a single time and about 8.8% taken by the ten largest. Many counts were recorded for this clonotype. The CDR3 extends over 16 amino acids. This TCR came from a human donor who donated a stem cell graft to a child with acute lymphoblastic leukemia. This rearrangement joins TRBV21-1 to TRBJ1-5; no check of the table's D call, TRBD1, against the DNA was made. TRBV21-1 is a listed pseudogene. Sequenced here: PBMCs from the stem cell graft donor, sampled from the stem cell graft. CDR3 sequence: CASSKGDGVSNQPQHF. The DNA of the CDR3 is TGTGCCAGCAGCAAAGGGGACGGTGTAAGCAATCAGCCCCAGCATTTT.